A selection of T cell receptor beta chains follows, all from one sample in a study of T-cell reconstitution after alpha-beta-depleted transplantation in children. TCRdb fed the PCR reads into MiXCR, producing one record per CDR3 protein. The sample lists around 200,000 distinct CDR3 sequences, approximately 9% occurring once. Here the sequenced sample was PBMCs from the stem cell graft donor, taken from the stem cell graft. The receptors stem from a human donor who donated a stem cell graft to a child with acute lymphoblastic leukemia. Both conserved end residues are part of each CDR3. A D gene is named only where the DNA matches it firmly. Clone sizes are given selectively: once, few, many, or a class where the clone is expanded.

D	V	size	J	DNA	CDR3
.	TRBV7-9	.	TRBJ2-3	TGTGCCAGCAGCGGACGGAACCGTGCGGGCCTGACAGATACGCAGTATTTT	CASSGRNRAGLTDTQYF
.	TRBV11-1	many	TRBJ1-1	TGTGCCAGCAGCTTCCGAAGGGCGCAGGGCCGAGCTTTCTTT	CASSFRRAQGRAFF
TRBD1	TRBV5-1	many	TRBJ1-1	TGCGCCAGCAGCTGGACAGGGATCGCTGAAGCTTTCTTT	CASSWTGIAEAFF
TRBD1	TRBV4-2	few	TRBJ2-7	TGTGCCAGCAGCCACCAGGGGGCAGGGGAGGCCTACGAGCAGTACTTC	CASSHQGAGEAYEQYF
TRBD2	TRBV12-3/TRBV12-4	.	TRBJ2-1	TGTGCCAGCAGTGGACGCGGGGGGGGCTGGGCTGAGCAGTTCTTC	CASSGRGGGWAEQFF
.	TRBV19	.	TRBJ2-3	TGTGCCACCACACAAAGCGGGCGGCAGCACACAGATACGCAGTATTTT	CATTQSGRQHTDTQYF
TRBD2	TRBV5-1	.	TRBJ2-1	TGCGCCAGCAGCTTGAGGCTAGCGGGGGGGCCGAATGAGCAGTTCTTC	CASSLRLAGGPNEQFF
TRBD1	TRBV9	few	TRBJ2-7	TGTGCCAGCAGCGTAGAAGGGGACAGCTCCTACGAGCAGTACTTC	CASSVEGDSSYEQYF
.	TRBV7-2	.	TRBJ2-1	TGTGCCAGCAGCTTAGTTATGTTGGGGCGGAATGAGCAGTTCTTC	CASSLVMLGRNEQFF
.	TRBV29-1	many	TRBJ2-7	TGCAGCGTTGAAGAAGCAACTAGAAGTGCGTACGAGCAGTACTTC	CSVEEATRSAYEQYF
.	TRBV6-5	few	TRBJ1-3	TGTGCCAGCAGTTACCGCCCATACTCTGGAAACACCATATATTTT	CASSYRPYSGNTIYF
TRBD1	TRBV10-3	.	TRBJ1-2	TGTGCCATCACCCGGGACGCCACAGGGGGTGATGGCTACACCTTC	CAITRDATGGDGYTF
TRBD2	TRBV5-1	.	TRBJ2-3	TGCGCCAGCAGCCTGACTAGCGGGGCACTGGCAGATACGCAGTATTTT	CASSLTSGALADTQYF
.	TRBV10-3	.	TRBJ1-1	TGTGCCATCAGTGAGTCGAGGTGGGGAGGAGAAGCTTTCTTT	CAISESRWGGEAFF
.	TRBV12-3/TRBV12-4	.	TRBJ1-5	TGTGCCAGCAGCCCTAGGGCTAAGATGGGACATAATAGTCAGCCCCAGCATTTT	CASSPRAKMGHNSQPQHF
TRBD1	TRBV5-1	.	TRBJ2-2	TGCGCCAGCAGCCCGGGACAGTGGAACACCTGGGAGCTGTTTTTT	CASSPGQWNTWELFF
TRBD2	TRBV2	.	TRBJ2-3	TGTGCCAGCAGTGTTAGCGGGGGGGATGATACGCAGTATTTT	CASSVSGGDDTQYF
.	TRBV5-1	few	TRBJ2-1	TGCGCCAGCAGCTCAGACGGGGCCCTCAATGAGCAGTTCTTC	CASSSDGALNEQFF
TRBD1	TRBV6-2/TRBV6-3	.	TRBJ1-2	TGTGCCAGCAGTTACGGCCGGGACAGTTACCAACTCGGCTACACCTTC	CASSYGRDSYQLGYTF
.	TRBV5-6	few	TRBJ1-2	TGTGCCAGCAAGACGACCTCAGCTAACTATGGCTACACCTTC	CASKTTSANYGYTF
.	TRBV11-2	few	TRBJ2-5	TGTGCCAGCAGCTTAGATGGCGGGACTCGAGAGACCCAGTACTTC	CASSLDGGTRETQYF
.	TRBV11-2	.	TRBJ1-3	TGTGCCAGCAGCCCAAACAGGTTCAACTCTGGAAACACCATATATTTT	CASSPNRFNSGNTIYF